This TCR beta chain is drawn from a study of blood T cell repertoires in COVID-19. Study details: PBMCs, B-cell-depleted T cells, or T cells were the source of the cDNA or gDNA that made up the material.

Repertoires were generated with immunoSEQ multiplex PCR, while TCRdb's copy carries only in-frame clones and drops some. The sample holds hundreds of thousands of clones, roughly 87% seen once. The sequenced sample consisted of PBMCs or T cells enriched from blood (not recorded which). This sequence was found in a woman aged 25 to 39 who had recovered from COVID-19.

This CDR3 is CASSLYGGSGGELFF. CDR3 nucleotides: TGCGCCAGCAGCTTGTATGGGGGCTCGGGCGGGGAGCTGTTTTTT. The chain has TRBV5-1 and TRBJ2-2; a weak D match, TRBD1 (6 bases). The length of the CDR3 is 15 residues. Germline V gene data show CDR1 as SGHRS and CDR2 as YFSETQ. Deletions cut 1 base from V and 7 bases from J, with 14 bases between.